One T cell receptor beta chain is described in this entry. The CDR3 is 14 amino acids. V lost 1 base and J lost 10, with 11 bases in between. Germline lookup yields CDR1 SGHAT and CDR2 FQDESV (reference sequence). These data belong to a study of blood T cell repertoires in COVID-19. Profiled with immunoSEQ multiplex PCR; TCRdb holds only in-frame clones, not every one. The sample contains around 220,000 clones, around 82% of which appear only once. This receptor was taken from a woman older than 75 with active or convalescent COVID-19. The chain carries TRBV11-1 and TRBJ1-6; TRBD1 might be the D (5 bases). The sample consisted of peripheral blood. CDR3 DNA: TGTGCCAGCAGCTTAGTAGACACAGGATCACCCCTCCACTTT. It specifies CASSLVDTGSPLHF.